This T cell receptor beta chain was observed in a study of glioma-infiltrating T cells after dendritic cell vaccination. Looking at the study overall: The vaccine used monocyte-derived dendritic cells pulsed overnight with autologous tumor lysate. Dendritic cell vaccine was injected intradermally three times, biweekly.

CDR3 length: 14 residues. Trimming took off 5 bases at V and 5 bases at J, with 12 bases between the two ends. CDR1 and CDR2 (germline): SGHTA, FQGNSA. Assay: immunoSEQ multiplex PCR; the TCRdb copy retains only in-frame clones and omits some. The sample has about 50,000 clones, around 85% seen once. Time point given: after dendritic cell vaccination, including at tumor progression/relapse. Isocitrate dehydrogenase mutation was absent in all glioblastoma patients. The clonotype comes from a human donor with glioblastoma. Sequenced here: blood, sampled after dendritic cell vaccination. The chain uses TRBV7-2 and TRBJ2-2; no reliable D call. CDR3 sequence reads: CASSVRDGTGELFF. CDR3 coding DNA: TGTGCCAGCAGCGTTCGCGACGGGACCGGGGAGCTGTTTTTT.